This T cell receptor beta chain is from a study of T-cell reconstitution after alpha-beta-depleted transplantation in children. In germline, CDR1 is SGHTA, CDR2 FQGNSA. V gave up 4 bases and J gave up 8 bases; unmatched junction bases: 5. The CDR3 covers 14 residues. Preparation of the TCRbeta library used unique molecular identifiers. TCRdb re-called the PCR reads through MiXCR, storing one row per CDR3 protein. The table has 490,000 or so distinct CDR3 sequences, around 13% seen once; the top ten hold over 5.5%. The sequence was obtained from a human donor who donated a stem cell graft to a child with combined immunodeficiency. This chain uses TRBV7-2 with TRBJ2-2; 9 nucleotides align to TRBD1. The sample in question was PBMCs from the stem cell graft donor, obtained from the stem cell graft. CDR3 sequence reads: CASSSTGGGGELFF. The CDR3 DNA reads TGTGCCAGCAGCTCTACAGGGGGCGGAGGGGAGCTGTTTTTT.